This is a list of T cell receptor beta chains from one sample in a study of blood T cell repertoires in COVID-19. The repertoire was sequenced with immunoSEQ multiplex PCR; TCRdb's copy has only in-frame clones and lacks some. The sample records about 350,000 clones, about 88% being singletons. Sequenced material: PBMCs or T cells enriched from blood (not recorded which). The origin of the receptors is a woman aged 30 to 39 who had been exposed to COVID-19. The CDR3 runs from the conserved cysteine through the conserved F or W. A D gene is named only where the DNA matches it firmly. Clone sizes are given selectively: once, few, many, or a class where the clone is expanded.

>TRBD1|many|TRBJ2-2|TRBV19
TGTGCCAGTAGGAGGACAGGGGGCGACACCGGGGAGCTGTTTTTT
CASRRTGGDTGELFF
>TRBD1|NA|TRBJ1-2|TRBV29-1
TGCAGCGTTGAGGGTGGACAGGGAAACTATGGCTACACCTTC
CSVEGGQGNYGYTF
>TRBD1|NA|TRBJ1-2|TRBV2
TGTGCCAGCAGTGAAGGGGGACAGGGCTATGGCTACACCTTC
CASSEGGQGYGYTF
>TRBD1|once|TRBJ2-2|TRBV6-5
TGTGCCAGCAGTTACGCGACAGGGGGCGGGGAGCTGTTTTTT
CASSYATGGGELFF
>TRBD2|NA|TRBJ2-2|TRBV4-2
TGTGCCAGCAGCCAAGGCGGGAGGGCCGGCGGGGAGCTGTTTTTT
CASSQGGRAGGELFF
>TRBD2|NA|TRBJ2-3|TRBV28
TGTGCCAGCGGCCGCGGGAGGTGGCCAGATACGCAGTATTTT
CASGRGRWPDTQYF
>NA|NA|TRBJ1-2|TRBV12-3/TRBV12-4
TGTGCCAGCAGTTTGCCCGGGGGAAAGGGCTACACCTTC
CASSLPGGKGYTF
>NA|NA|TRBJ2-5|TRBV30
TGTGCCTGGAGGCTGGCCTCGTTGACCCAGTACTTC
CAWRLASLTQYF
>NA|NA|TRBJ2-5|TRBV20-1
TGCAGTGCTAGTGCAGGGGAGTGGCAGACCCAGTACTTC
CSASAGEWQTQYF
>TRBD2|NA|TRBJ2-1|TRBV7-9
TGTGCCAGCAGCCCGGGACTAGCGGGAGGCAATGAGCAGTTCTTC
CASSPGLAGGNEQFF
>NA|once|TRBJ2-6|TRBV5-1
TGCGCCAGCAGCTTTGGACAAGCTGGGGCCAACGTCCTGACTTTC
CASSFGQAGANVLTF
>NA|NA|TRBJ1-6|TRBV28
TGTGCCAGCAGTTTTGGGGGCCTGGGCTCACCCCTCCACTTT
CASSFGGLGSPLHF
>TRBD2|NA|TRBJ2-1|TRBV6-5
TGTGCCAGCAGACTAGCGGGAGTCCCCGGCAATGAGCAGTTCTTC
CASRLAGVPGNEQFF
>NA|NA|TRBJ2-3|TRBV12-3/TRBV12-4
TGTGCCAGCAGTTACGGGAGTACAGATACGCAGTATTTT
CASSYGSTDTQYF
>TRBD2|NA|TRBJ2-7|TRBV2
TGTGCCAGCAGACCCGGGACTAGCACCTACGAGCAGTACTTC
CASRPGTSTYEQYF
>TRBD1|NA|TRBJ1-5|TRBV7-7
TGTGCCAGCAGCCATCGGGACAGGGAAGAAACGAAAAATCAGCCCCAGCATTTT
CASSHRDREETKNQPQHF
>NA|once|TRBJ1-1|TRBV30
TGTGCCTGGAACCACCTAAGAGACACTGAAGCTTTCTTT
CAWNHLRDTEAFF
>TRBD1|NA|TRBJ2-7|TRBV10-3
TGTGCCATCAGTCACAGACCGGGACAGGGAAACTACGAGCAGTACTTC
CAISHRPGQGNYEQYF
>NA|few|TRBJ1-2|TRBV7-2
TGTGCCAGCAGCTTAGCGCCCGGGAATGGCTACACCTTC
CASSLAPGNGYTF
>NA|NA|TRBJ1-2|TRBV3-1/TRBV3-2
TGTGCCAGCAGCCAAGCCAGACGGGGGAATGGCTACACCTTC
CASSQARRGNGYTF
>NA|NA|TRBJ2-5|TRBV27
TGTGCCAGCAGTTTATCGCAGGGCAGGGTTGAGACCCAGTACTTC
CASSLSQGRVETQYF
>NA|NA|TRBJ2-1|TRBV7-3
TGTGCCAGCAGCTTATCTGGGGAGGACTACAATGAGCAGTTCTTC
CASSLSGEDYNEQFF
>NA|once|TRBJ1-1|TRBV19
TGTGCCAGTGACGGAGGGATCACTGAAGCTTTCTTT
CASDGGITEAFF
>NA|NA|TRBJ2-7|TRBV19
TGTGCCAGTAGTATAGGACTAGTCTACGAGCAGTACTTC
CASSIGLVYEQYF
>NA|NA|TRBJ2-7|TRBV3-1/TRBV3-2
TGTGCCAGCAGCCAAGGCGGAGGGGCCTACGAGCAGTACTTC
CASSQGGGAYEQYF
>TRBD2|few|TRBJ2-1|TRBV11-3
TGTGCCAGCAGCTTAGGAACCATAGCGGGAGGGAACAATGAGCAGTTCTTC
CASSLGTIAGGNNEQFF
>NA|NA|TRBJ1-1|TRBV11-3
TGTGCCAGCAGCTTAGCCATCCTGGGGCCTGAAGCTTTCTTT
CASSLAILGPEAFF
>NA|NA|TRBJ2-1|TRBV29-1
TGCAGCGTGATGCCAACTAGATCTGAGCAGTTCTTC
CSVMPTRSEQFF
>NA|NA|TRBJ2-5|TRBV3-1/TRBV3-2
TGTGCCAGCATCTCCCCCGGGAGTAAAGAGACCCAGTACTTC
CASISPGSKETQYF
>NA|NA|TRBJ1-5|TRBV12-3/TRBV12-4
TGTGCCAGCAGCCTCGGGATTCAGCCCCAGCATTTT
CASSLGIQPQHF